This T cell receptor (beta chain) stems from a study of OX40 agonist ivuxolimab in advanced cancers. General study results and limits: It was also the case that some nonresponders had low normalized T-cell clonal expansion. CD8+ T cells averaged more expanded clones than CD4+.

Turning to this clone: Its specificity is unknown.

TCRdb keeps only in-frame clones here, not all; method: immunoSEQ multiplex PCR. This sample has tens of thousands of clones; about 80% occur once, and the top ten carry about 7%. Germline-derived CDR1 and CDR2 are SGHNT and YENEEA. V gave up 8 bases and J gave up 1 base; unmatched junction bases: 4. CDR3 length: 14 residues. The sequence derives from an adult with an advanced solid tumor such as melanoma, head and neck, liver or kidney cancer. This sample comprised CD4+ or CD8+ T cells sorted from blood, obtained in a trial of the OX40 agonist ivuxolimab. The chain has TRBV11-3 and TRBJ2-3; TRBD2 agrees at 9 bases. The CDR3 sequence is CASSPSGGTDTQYF. The CDR3 bases are TGTGCCAGCTCTCCTAGCGGGGGCACAGATACGCAGTATTTT.